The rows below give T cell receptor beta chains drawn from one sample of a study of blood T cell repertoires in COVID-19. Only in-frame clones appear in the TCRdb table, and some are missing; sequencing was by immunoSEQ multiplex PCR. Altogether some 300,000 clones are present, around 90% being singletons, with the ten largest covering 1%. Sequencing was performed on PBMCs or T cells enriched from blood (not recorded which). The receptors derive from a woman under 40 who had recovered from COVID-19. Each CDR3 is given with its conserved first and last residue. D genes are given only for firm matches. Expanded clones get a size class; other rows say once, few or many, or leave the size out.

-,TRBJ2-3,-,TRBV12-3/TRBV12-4,CASSSDTQYF,TGTGCCAGCAGTTCGGATACGCAGTATTTT
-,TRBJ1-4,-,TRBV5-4,CASSRGGTNEKLFF,TGTGCCAGCAGCCGAGGGGGAACTAATGAAAAACTGTTTTTT
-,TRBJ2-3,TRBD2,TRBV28,CASKLAGLHTDTQYF,TGTGCCAGCAAGCTAGCGGGTCTTCACACAGATACGCAGTATTTT
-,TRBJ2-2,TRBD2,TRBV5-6,CASSGPGLAGLNTGELFF,TGTGCCAGCAGCGGGCCCGGACTAGCGGGGCTCAACACCGGGGAGCTGTTTTTT
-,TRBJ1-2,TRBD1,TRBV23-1,CASSQIDRGLDGYTF,TGCGCCAGCAGTCAAATCGACAGGGGGCTGGATGGCTACACCTTC
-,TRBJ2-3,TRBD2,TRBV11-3,CASSLGAGRADTQYF,TGTGCCAGCAGCCTGGGAGCGGGGAGGGCAGATACGCAGTATTTT
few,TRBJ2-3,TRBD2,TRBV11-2,CASSLVAGGYSTDTQYF,TGTGCCAGCAGCTTAGTAGCGGGGGGATATAGCACAGATACGCAGTATTTT
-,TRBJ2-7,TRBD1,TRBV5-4,CASSLKGQGGYEQYF,TGTGCCAGCAGCCTTAAGGGACAGGGGGGGTACGAGCAGTACTTC
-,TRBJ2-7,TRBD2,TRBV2,CASSEEAGLDYEQYF,TGTGCCAGCAGTGAAGAGGCGGGACTAGACTACGAGCAGTACTTC
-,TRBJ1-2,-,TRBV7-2,CASSPGGPGYTF,TGTGCCAGCAGCCCGGGCGGGCCAGGCTACACCTTC
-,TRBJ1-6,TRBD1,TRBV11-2,CASSLGTGVSPLHF,TGTGCCAGCAGCTTAGGGACAGGGGTTTCACCCCTCCACTTT
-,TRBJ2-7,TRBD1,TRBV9,CASSVESRTGTYEQYF,TGTGCCAGCAGCGTAGAATCCCGGACAGGAACCTACGAGCAGTACTTC
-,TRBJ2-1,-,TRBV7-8,CASSLVALEKFF,TGTGCCAGCAGCTTAGTTGCCCTGGAGAAGTTCTTC
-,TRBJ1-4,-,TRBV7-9,CASSLVSGDEKLFF,TGTGCCAGCAGCTTAGTGTCAGGGGATGAAAAACTGTTTTTT
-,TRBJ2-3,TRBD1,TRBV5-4,CASSLAFGQGRYTQYF,TGTGCCAGCAGCTTGGCCTTTGGACAGGGCAGGTATACGCAGTATTTT
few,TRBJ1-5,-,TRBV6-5,CATKLAPTGPQHF,TGTGCCACTAAGTTGGCTCCAACGGGGCCCCAGCATTTT
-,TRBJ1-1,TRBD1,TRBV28,CASSLFRDRVTEAFF,TGTGCCAGCAGTTTATTTCGGGACAGGGTTACTGAAGCTTTCTTT
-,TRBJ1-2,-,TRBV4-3,CASSQDGGEENGYTF,TGCGCCAGCAGCCAAGACGGCGGGGAGGAGAATGGCTACACCTTC
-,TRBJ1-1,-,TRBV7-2,CAGLAGGGYRTEAFF,TGTGCCGGCCTCGCCGGGGGGGGGTATCGAACTGAAGCTTTCTTT
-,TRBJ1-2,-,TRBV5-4,CASSRTDYGYTF,TGTGCCAGCAGCAGGACAGACTATGGCTACACCTTC
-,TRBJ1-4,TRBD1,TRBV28,CASSLSSQGAWGEKLFF,TGTGCCAGCAGTTTATCCTCACAGGGGGCGTGGGGTGAAAAACTGTTTTTT
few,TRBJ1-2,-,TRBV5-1,CASSLDLGYTF,TGCGCCAGCAGCTTGGATCTTGGCTACACCTTC
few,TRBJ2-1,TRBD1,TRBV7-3,CASSVDRGEYNEQFF,TGTGCCAGCAGCGTCGACAGGGGGGAGTACAATGAGCAGTTCTTC
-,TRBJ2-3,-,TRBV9,CASSGRFGTDTQYF,TGTGCCAGCAGCGGGAGGTTCGGCACAGATACGCAGTATTTT
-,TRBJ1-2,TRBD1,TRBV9,CASSPDRRDGYTF,TGTGCCAGCAGCCCGGACAGGAGAGATGGCTACACCTTC
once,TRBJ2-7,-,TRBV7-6,CASSLDRSSQQYF,TGTGCCAGCAGCTTAGATAGGAGCTCACAGCAGTACTTC
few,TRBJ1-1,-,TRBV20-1,CSPNTEAFF,TGCAGTCCTAACACTGAAGCTTTCTTT
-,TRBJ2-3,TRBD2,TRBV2,CASSTGTSGRGFADTQYF,TGTGCCAGCAGCACCGGGACTAGCGGGAGAGGTTTTGCAGATACGCAGTATTTT
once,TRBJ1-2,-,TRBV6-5,CASSTGTDGAYGYTF,TGTGCCAGCAGTACCGGGACTGATGGAGCTTATGGCTACACCTTC
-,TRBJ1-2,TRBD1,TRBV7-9,CASTPGGATGYTF,TGTGCCAGCACCCCAGGGGGCGCAACTGGCTACACCTTC
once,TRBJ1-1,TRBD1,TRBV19,CASSVIDRGVAEAFF,TGTGCCAGTAGTGTAATAGACAGGGGTGTCGCTGAAGCTTTCTTT
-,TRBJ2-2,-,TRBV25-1,CASSEGADWPGELFF,TGTGCCAGCAGTGAAGGTGCCGATTGGCCCGGGGAGCTGTTTTTT
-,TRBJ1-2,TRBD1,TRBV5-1,CASSSRRQGNYGYTF,TGCGCCAGCAGCTCCAGACGACAGGGAAACTATGGCTACACCTTC
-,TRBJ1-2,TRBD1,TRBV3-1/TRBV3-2,CASSPTTGAYGYTF,TGTGCCAGCAGCCCTACCACAGGGGCTTATGGCTACACCTTC
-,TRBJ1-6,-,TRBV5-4,CASSLQVEGSPLHF,TGTGCCAGCAGCCTCCAGGTGGAGGGTTCACCCCTCCACTTT
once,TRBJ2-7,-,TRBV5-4,CASSSKGLYSYEQYF,TGTGCCAGCAGTTCAAAAGGACTATATTCCTACGAGCAGTACTTC
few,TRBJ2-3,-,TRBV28,CASSFGRGATDTQYF,TGTGCCAGCAGTTTTGGCAGGGGGGCCACAGATACGCAGTATTTT
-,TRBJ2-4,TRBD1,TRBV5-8,CASSLGNIGTGKNIQYF,TGTGCCAGCAGCTTGGGCAACATCGGGACAGGGAAAAACATTCAGTACTTC
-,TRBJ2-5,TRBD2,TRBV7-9,CASSLARGLAGDETQYF,TGTGCCAGCAGCTTAGCGCGGGGACTAGCGGGGGATGAGACCCAGTACTTC
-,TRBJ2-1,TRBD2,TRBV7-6,CASSLSPRSGDPFYNEQFF,TGTGCCAGCAGCCTTAGTCCCCGGAGCGGGGACCCGTTCTACAATGAGCAGTTCTTC
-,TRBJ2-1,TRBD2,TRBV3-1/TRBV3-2,CASSQDLNGRLSHNEQFF,TGTGCCAGCAGCCAAGATCTGAACGGGAGGCTAAGTCATAATGAGCAGTTCTTC
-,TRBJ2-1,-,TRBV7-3,CASSFPTRGSVAVSARYNEQFF,TGTGCCAGCAGCTTCCCGACAAGGGGCTCGGTGGCGGTTTCCGCGAGGTACAATGAGCAGTTCTTC
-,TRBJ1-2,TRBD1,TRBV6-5,CASSPDRGRDGYTF,TGTGCCAGCAGTCCGGACAGGGGGCGGGATGGCTACACCTTC
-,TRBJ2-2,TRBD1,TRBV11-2,CASSLRAKDRVKIGELFF,TGTGCCAGCAGCTTACGCGCCAAGGACAGGGTAAAGATCGGGGAGCTGTTTTTT
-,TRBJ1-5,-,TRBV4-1,CASSQEVTESNQPQHF,TGCGCCAGCAGCCAAGAAGTCACCGAGAGCAATCAGCCCCAGCATTTT
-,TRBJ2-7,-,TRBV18,CASSALTSEQYF,TGTGCCAGCTCCGCTCTTACTAGCGAGCAGTACTTC
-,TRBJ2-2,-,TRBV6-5,CASNPHAAGELFF,TGTGCCAGCAATCCCCACGCGGCCGGGGAGCTGTTTTTT
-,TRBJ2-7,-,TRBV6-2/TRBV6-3,CASSFSYQAVGQTYEQYF,TGTGCCAGCAGTTTTAGTTATCAGGCAGTCGGACAGACCTACGAGCAGTACTTC
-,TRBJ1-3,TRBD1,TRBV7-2,CASSLGGTGRTGNTIYF,TGTGCCAGCAGCTTGGGTGGGACAGGGAGGACTGGAAACACCATATATTTT
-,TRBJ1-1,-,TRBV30,CAWSPSNPGAFF,TGTGCCTGGAGTCCCTCCAACCCGGGGGCTTTCTTT
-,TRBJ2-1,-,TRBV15,CATSRGTFVDEQFF,TGTGCCACCTCCCGCGGGACTTTCGTCGATGAGCAGTTCTTC
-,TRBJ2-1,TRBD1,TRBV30,CGSDRVKQFF,TGTGGCTCTGACAGGGTAAAGCAGTTCTTC
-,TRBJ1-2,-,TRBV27,CASSFSQGGNYGYTF,TGTGCCAGCAGTTTCTCTCAGGGAGGTAACTATGGCTACACCTTC
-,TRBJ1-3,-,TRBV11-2,CASSLEGTLLISGNTIYF,TGTGCCAGCAGCCTCGAAGGGACACTATTAATCTCTGGAAACACCATATATTTT
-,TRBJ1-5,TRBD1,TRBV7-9,CASSSGTADNQPQHF,TGTGCCAGCAGCTCCGGGACAGCTGACAATCAGCCCCAGCATTTT
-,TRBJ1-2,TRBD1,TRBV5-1,CASSFGQGAGGYTF,TGCGCCAGCAGCTTTGGACAGGGGGCCGGTGGCTACACCTTC
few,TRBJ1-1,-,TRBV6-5,CASRDGGNTEAFF,TGTGCCAGCAGAGACGGAGGGAACACTGAAGCTTTCTTT
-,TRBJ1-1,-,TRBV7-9,CASSFELKNTEAFF,TGTGCCAGCAGCTTTGAACTCAAGAACACTGAAGCTTTCTTT
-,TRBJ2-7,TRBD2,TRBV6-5,CASCISGNSYEQYF,TGTGCCAGCTGTATTAGCGGGAACTCCTACGAGCAGTACTTC